The 24 T cell receptor beta chains listed next were all sequenced from one sample in a study of blood T cell repertoires in COVID-19. Profiled with immunoSEQ multiplex PCR; TCRdb holds only in-frame clones, not every one. The sample includes about 380,000 clones, around 90% of them seen just once. Sequencing used PBMCs or T cells enriched from blood (not recorded which). The receptors shown here come from a woman aged 18 to 35 who had recovered from COVID-19.

On this clone: The same CDR3 can be traced to other DNA sequences in this sample. This chain links TRBV30 with TRBJ1-1; weak D call: TRBD1 (5 bases). Germline CDR1 and CDR2: GTSNPN and SVGIG (reference sequence). This CDR3 region has 13 residues. Trimming shortened V by 0 bases and J by 3 bases, and 8 bases separated the two germline ends. In DNA form, the CDR3 reads TGTGCCTGGAGTGTCTCCAGGGACACTGAAGCTTTCTTT. Protein: CAWSVSRDTEAFF.

This sequence joins TRBV3-1 (or the pseudogene TRBV3-2) and TRBJ2-7; TRBD1 might be the D (5 bases). Trimming removed 4 bases at V and 3 bases at J, with 13 bases between. This CDR3 spans 14 amino acids. Germline CDR1 reads LGHDT; CDR2 reads YNNKEL (reference sequence). The CDR3 coding sequence is TGTGCCAGCAGCCTCTACAAGGGGCGCTACGAGCAGTACTTC. Translating it yields CASSLYKGRYEQYF.

V is TRBV3-1 (or the pseudogene TRBV3-2) and J is TRBJ1-2; D is unclear. The V gene lost 1 base and the J gene lost 5 bases, with 11 bases spanning the gap. This CDR3 comprises 14 residues. CDR1 and CDR2 (germline): LGHDT, YNNKEL (reference sequence). CDR3 coding DNA: TGTGCCAGCAGCCAAGCTGTGGGCTTTTATGGCTACACCTTC. Translated, it gives CASSQAVGFYGYTF.

The count of this clone is one. The genes are TRBV27 and TRBJ1-6; TRBD1 is a possible D gene (5 bases). This CDR3 region has 18 residues. V was clipped by 1 base and J by 0 bases, with 13 bases between them. CDR1 and CDR2 (germline): MNHEY, SMNVEV (reference sequence). CDR3 sequence: CASSLWGGVLSYNSPLHF. Written as DNA, the CDR3 is TGTGCCAGCAGTTTATGGGGGGGGGTCCTCTCCTATAATTCACCCCTCCACTTT.

V is TRBV4-3 and J is TRBJ2-4; weak D call: TRBD2 (6 bases). The CDR3 is 16 residues long. V was trimmed by 0 bases and J by 10 bases, leaving 19 bases between them. Germline values: CDR1 LGHNA, CDR2 YSLEER. CDR3 coding DNA: TGCGCCAGCAGCCAAGAAACCGTGCGGGACGCCTCAATTCAGTACTTC. As protein: CASSQETVRDASIQYF.

The chain carries TRBV3-1 (or the pseudogene TRBV3-2) and TRBJ2-5; D is possibly TRBD2 (6 bases). The CDR3 length is 15 residues. Per germline, CDR1 LGHDT and CDR2 YNNKEL (reference sequence). The V gene lost 3 bases and the J gene lost 4 bases, with 15 bases spanning the gap. CDR3 DNA sequence: TGTGCCAGCAGCCAGGAGGGGTACGGGGGAGAGACCCAGTACTTC. Its protein is CASSQEGYGGETQYF.

This clone appeared once. This chain uses TRBV4-1 with TRBJ2-7, with 7 positions matching TRBD1. This CDR3 contains 16 residues. V lost 0 bases and J lost 3; bases outside the gene matches: 8. The germline V gene encodes CDR1 MGHRA and CDR2 YSYEKL. DNA for the CDR3: TGCGCCAGCAGCCAAGAATCGGCAGGGGGAAGCTACGAGCAGTACTTC. Its protein product is CASSQESAGGSYEQYF.

The rearrangement joins TRBV6-5 to TRBJ1-3; D not certain. Per germline, CDR1 MNHEY and CDR2 SVGAGI. The CDR3 has 15 amino acids. Trimming cost V 3 bases and J 0 bases, with 9 bases left between them. The CDR3 here is CASSYSRDSGNTIYF. The CDR3 DNA reads as TGTGCCAGCAGTTATAGCAGAGACTCTGGAAACACCATATATTTT.

J is TRBJ1-2 and V is TRBV5-6; D might be TRBD1 (5 bases). Germline V gives CDR1 SGHDT, CDR2 YYEEEE. V was cut by 0 bases and J by 8 bases, with 14 bases left in between. The CDR3 covers 14 residues. The CDR3 loop reads CASSLDGRGTGYTF. CDR3 DNA sequence: TGTGCCAGCAGCTTGGATGGGCGGGGCACGGGCTACACCTTC. Together with reference TRBV5-6 and TRBJ1-2, the CDR3 gives the full variable domain: DAGVTQSPTHLIKTRGQQVTLRCSPKSGHDTVSWYQQALGQGPQFIFQYYEEEERQRGNFPDRFSGHQFPNYSSELNVNALLLGDSALYLCASSLDGRGTGYTFGSGTRLTVV.

This CDR3 reads CASSLAGPTEAFF. In DNA, the CDR3 is TGTGCCAGCAGCTTGGCGGGACCCACTGAAGCTTTCTTT. J is TRBJ1-1 and V is TRBV11-3; TRBD1 might be the D (5 bases). This CDR3 region has 13 residues. CDR1 is SGHNT and CDR2 is YENEEA in the germline V gene. V was cut by 3 bases and J by 4 bases, with 9 bases left in between.

The chain uses TRBV4-2 and TRBJ1-4, with TRBD1 as a possible D gene (6 bases). This CDR3 is 15 amino acids long. Trimming took off 1 base at V and 3 bases at J, with 9 bases between the two ends. The V gene's germline CDR1 is LGHNA and CDR2 YNFKEQ. The CDR3 DNA follows: TGTGCCAGCAGCCAAGGGTCAGGGGCTAATGAAAAACTGTTTTTT. Protein sequence: CASSQGSGANEKLFF.

The J gene is TRBJ1-3, the V gene TRBV30, with no clear D. Germline values: CDR1 GTSNPN, CDR2 SVGIG (reference sequence). CDR3 size: 14 residues. V lost 3 bases, J lost 1 base, and 10 bases lay in between. CDR3 residues: CAWRPRGSGNTIYF. DNA of the CDR3: TGTGCCTGGAGACCCCGGGGATCTGGAAACACCATATATTTT.

The table lists this clone with a count of one. This rearrangement joins TRBV6-5 to TRBJ2-3, with 11 nucleotides matching TRBD1. V shed 8 bases, J shed 3 bases, and the junction held 4 bases outside the gene matches. CDR3 length: 14 amino acids. Germline CDR1 reads MNHEY; CDR2 reads SVGAGI. The CDR3 DNA follows: TGTGCCAGCGGAGGGACAGGGGGAACAGATACGCAGTATTTT. Translation gives CASGGTGGTDTQYF.

This clone is a singleton in its sample. The J gene is TRBJ1-1, the V gene TRBV7-2, with a possible D match to TRBD1 (6 bases). The CDR3 consists of 16 residues. V lost 0 bases to trimming and J lost 0 bases, with 11 bases between them. Germline lookup yields CDR1 SGHTA and CDR2 FQGNSA. The CDR3, as DNA: TGTGCCAGCAGCTTAGCTGGGCCAGGGGTGAACACTGAAGCTTTCTTT. This gives the protein CASSLAGPGVNTEAFF.

The chain combines TRBV6-1 with TRBJ1-1; TRBD1 aligns across 8 bases. Germline CDR1 is MNHNS and CDR2 is SASEGT. V trimming: 2 bases; J trimming: 11 bases; junction bases outside the gene matches: 7. The CDR3 is made up of 13 amino acids. The CDR3 nucleotides are TGTGCCAGCAGTGAACGGCAGGGGGCGGTCGCTTTCTTT. It yields the protein CASSERQGAVAFF.

The rearrangement uses TRBV6-4 and TRBJ1-2; tentatively, D is TRBD1 (5 bases). This CDR3 is 14 amino acids long. Germline-derived CDR1 and CDR2 are MRHNA and SNTAGT. Trimming left V 2 bases short and J 2 bases short, with 9 bases between. Here the CDR3 DNA reads TGTGCCAGCAGTGACGAGGCAGGGAACTATGGCTACACCTTC. Protein product: CASSDEAGNYGYTF.

The CDR3 sequence: CASRRTGTEAFF. The CDR3 region has the DNA TGTGCCAGCAGACGAACGGGCACTGAAGCTTTCTTT. The chain carries TRBV27 and TRBJ1-1; D is uncertain. Trimming shortened V by 6 bases and J by 4 bases, and 9 bases separated the two germline ends. Germline V CDR1 and CDR2: MNHEY, SMNVEV (reference sequence). There are 12 residues in the CDR3.

The chain recombines TRBV9 with TRBJ2-3, with 11 bases aligning to TRBD2. The CDR3 is 15 residues long. The V segment lost 4 bases and the J segment 3 bases; nucleotides outside the gene matches: 4. CDR1 is SGDLS and CDR2 is YYNGEE in the germline V gene. The CDR3 DNA is TGTGCCAGCAGCCCGCGACTAGCGGGGACAGATACGCAGTATTTT. This encodes CASSPRLAGTDTQYF.

This clone has just one count. The CDR3 sequence is CASSPPGTYEQYF. The CDR3 coding sequence is TGTGCCAGCAGTCCTCCAGGGACCTACGAGCAGTACTTC. The chain recombines TRBV6-5 with TRBJ2-7, with D possibly TRBD1 on 5 matching bases. The CDR3 runs 13 residues. V was clipped by 5 bases and J by 2 bases, with 10 bases between them. Germline CDR1 and CDR2: MNHEY and SVGAGI.

This sequence joins TRBV6-4 and TRBJ2-2; tentative D call: TRBD1 (6 bases). Looked up from germline, CDR1 is MRHNA and CDR2 is SNTAGT. The CDR3 sequence is 14 residues long. V gave up 3 bases and J gave up 8 bases, with 13 bases separating them. This CDR3 reads CASSEIYGTGELFF. The CDR3 coding sequence is TGTGCCAGCAGTGAGATTTATGGGACAGGGGAGCTGTTTTTT.

The chain employs TRBV5-4 and TRBJ2-1, with 7 bases identical to TRBD1. Germline V gene lookup returns CDR1 SGHNT and CDR2 YYREEE (reference sequence). The junction had 2 bases not matched to a gene; V was cut back by 1 base and J by 1 base. The CDR3 runs 15 residues. The CDR3 nucleotides are TGTGCCAGCAGCTTGTGGGGACAGTCCTACAATGAGCAGTTCTTC. Its translation is CASSLWGQSYNEQFF.

The chain employs TRBV6-5 and TRBJ1-2, with D unclear. CDR1 MNHEY and CDR2 SVGAGI come from the germline V gene. The CDR3 spans 16 residues. Deletions cut 2 bases from V and 0 bases from J, with 13 bases between. CDR3 sequence reads: CASSYAASRANYGYTF. The CDR3 DNA is TGTGCCAGCAGTTACGCGGCCTCCCGCGCTAACTATGGCTACACCTTC.

V and J are TRBV5-1 and TRBJ1-2; 8 nucleotides match TRBD1. From germline, CDR1 is SGHRS and CDR2 YFSETQ. Trimming removed 1 base from V and 2 bases from J; junction bases left unmatched: 10. This CDR3 spans 17 amino acids. In DNA, the CDR3 is TGCGCCAGCAGCTTGAGTGTAGGACAGGGAGAGAACTATGGCTACACCTTC. Amino acid sequence: CASSLSVGQGENYGYTF.

The chain links TRBV7-8 to TRBJ2-2; TRBD1 matches at 9 bases. The CDR3 consists of 17 residues. The germline gives CDR1 SGHVS, CDR2 FQNEAQ. The trim removed 5 bases at V and 5 bases at J, leaving 12 bases unmatched. CDR3 bases: TGTGCCAGCAGCCCCGAATCATGGACAGGGGAAACCGGGGAGCTGTTTTTT. Its protein is CASSPESWTGETGELFF. The full variable domain, completed using reference TRBV7-8 and TRBJ2-2, is GAGVSQSPRYKVAKRGQDVALRCDPISGHVSLFWYQQALGQGPEFLTYFQNEAQLDKSGLPSDRFFAERPEGSVSTLKIQRTQQEDSAVYLCASSPESWTGETGELFFGEGSRLTVL.